This T cell receptor beta chain was recorded in a study of T cell responses to AZD1222 COVID-19 vaccine. Regarding the study as a whole: Spike-specific TCRs gained breadth and depth after people received two AZD1222 doses. A reported finding is that nearly half of spike-specific TCRs target unmutated variant regions.

Profiled with immunoSEQ multiplex PCR; TCRdb holds only in-frame clones, not every one. The top ten hold approximately 1.1% of the sample, which has approximately 170,000 clones, about 91% seen once. The V and J ends lost 1 base and 8 bases, in that order; junction bases with no gene match: 5. CDR1 and CDR2 (germline): SGHRS, YFSETQ. This CDR3 has 15 amino acids. Of note for this clone: Its cognate antigen is unknown.

The sample in question was peripheral blood, obtained 28 days after the second AZD1222 dose. The chain links TRBV5-1 to TRBJ1-4; 10 bases match TRBD1. This TCR came from an adult who received the AZD1222 COVID-19 vaccine. Here the CDR3 reads CASSLSGTGVEKLFF. Here the CDR3 DNA reads TGCGCCAGCAGCTTGAGTGGGACAGGGGTAGAAAAACTGTTTTTT.